This T cell receptor beta chain was recorded in a study of T cell responses to AZD1222 COVID-19 vaccine. Of note for this clone: Antigen: not known.

Study results and limitations: Seropositive AZD1222 recipients at baseline numbered only five or six. The peak T cell response came first, and repertoires were sampled only after it. Donors, mostly white British, included more females; clonal diversity was possibly underestimated. Spike was spanned by vaccine-associated CD4 TCRs, with dominance at 160-218 and 743-854.

Clones were sequenced by immunoSEQ multiplex PCR, and TCRdb holds only the in-frame ones, with some missing. The table includes around 140,000 clones, 90% to 95% detected once. Deletions cut 4 bases from V and 2 bases from J, with 11 bases between. CDR3 size: 14 residues. Germline CDR1 is MNHEY and CDR2 is SVGEGT. The J gene is TRBJ1-1, the V gene TRBV6-2 or TRBV6-3; D not certain. This sequence was found in an adult in good health. Specimen: peripheral blood, collected on day 0 of MenACWY control vaccination. The CDR3 spells CASSLRKLNTEAFF. The CDR3 coding sequence is TGTGCCAGCAGTTTACGGAAACTAAACACTGAAGCTTTCTTT.